These 5 T cell receptor beta chains originate from one sample sequenced in a study of blood T cell repertoires in COVID-19. The assay was immunoSEQ multiplex PCR, and TCRdb's table has in-frame clones only and misses some. The data contain about 130,000 clones, 70% to 75% of them singletons. The sample taken for sequencing was peripheral blood. All receptors come from a man in his fifties or sixties with acute or convalescent COVID-19.

There are a few counts of this clone. This chain connects TRBV2 to TRBJ2-7; D not certain. V was trimmed by 1 base and J by 3 bases, leaving 10 bases between them. Germline V gene data show CDR1 as SNHLY and CDR2 as FYNNEI. The CDR3 spans 14 residues. The CDR3 loop reads CASSEERQRYEQYF. DNA of the CDR3: TGTGCCAGCAGTGAAGAAAGGCAGCGCTACGAGCAGTACTTC.

V and J are TRBV15 and TRBJ2-7; 10 bases align to TRBD1. Trimming took 3 bases from V and 3 from J; bases not matched to a gene: 2. Germline CDR1 is LNHNV and CDR2 is YYDKDF (reference sequence). The CDR3 covers 14 residues. The CDR3: CATSRDRGFYEQYF. CDR3 nucleotides: TGTGCCACCAGCAGGGACAGGGGGTTCTACGAGCAGTACTTC.

This clone was picked up many times. The chain uses TRBV19 and TRBJ1-5; D is perhaps TRBD1 (5 bases). This CDR3 has 17 amino acids. Germline CDR1 LNHDA, CDR2 SQIVND (reference sequence). V lost 2 bases, J lost 0 bases, and 14 bases lay in between. CDR3 sequence: CASSILPGQYSNQPQHF. The CDR3 nucleotides read TGTGCCAGTAGTATACTCCCAGGGCAATATAGCAATCAGCCCCAGCATTTT.

The chain joins TRBV3-1 (or the pseudogene TRBV3-2) to TRBJ1-2, with TRBD1 identical over 7 bases. Germline loops: CDR1 LGHDT, CDR2 YNNKEL (reference sequence). Trimming cost V 1 base and J 6 bases; bases outside gene matches: 8. The CDR3 spans 15 residues. The CDR3 sequence is CASSQVVTGTHGYTF. DNA for the CDR3: TGTGCCAGCAGCCAAGTTGTGACAGGGACCCATGGCTACACCTTC.

This clone was seen more than once but under ten times. The chain has TRBV9 and TRBJ2-5, with a weak D call TRBD2 (6 bases). This CDR3 is 15 amino acids long. From germline, CDR1 is SGDLS and CDR2 YYNGEE. The germline V and J ends were trimmed by 3 bases and 1 base, with 13 bases remaining between them. The CDR3 nucleotides are TGTGCCAGCAGCGGGGACGGGAGAGCCCAAGAGACCCAGTACTTC. It encodes CASSGDGRAQETQYF. Together with reference TRBV9 and TRBJ2-5, the CDR3 gives the full variable domain: DSGVTQTPKHLITATGQRVTLRCSPRSGDLSVYWYQQSLDQGLQFLIQYYNGEERAKGNILERFSAQQFPDLHSELNLSSLELGDSALYFCASSGDGRAQETQYFGPGTRLLVL.